A single sample gave rise to the 7 T cell receptor beta chains below, sequenced in a study of beta chain features in type 1 diabetes. Reverse transcription of all isolated RNA meant that expressed TCRB transcripts were sequenced. TCRdb's copy holds only in-frame clones and misses some; the assay was immunoSEQ multiplex PCR. This table holds some 410,000 clones, about 15% found once. Sequenced sample: naive CD4+ T cells from blood. The receptors here all came from a young man in good health.

There are a few counts of this clone. The rearrangement links TRBV15 to TRBJ1-5; D is unclear. The germline V gene encodes CDR1 LNHNV and CDR2 YYDKDF (reference sequence). Deletions cut 3 bases from V and 6 bases from J, with 15 bases between. This CDR3 is built from 15 residues. DNA for the CDR3: TGTGCCACCAGCAGGGCAGGACGGGTGCTTCAGCCCCAGCATTTT. Protein product: CATSRAGRVLQPQHF.

The rearrangement links TRBV2 to TRBJ1-5, with a tentative D call TRBD1 (5 bases). CDR3 length: 14 amino acids. V was cut by 3 bases and J by 1 base, with 7 bases left in between. Germline-derived CDR1 and CDR2 are SNHLY and FYNNEI. CDR3 sequence reads: CASSEGTSNQPQHF. The DNA of the CDR3 is TGTGCCAGCAGTGAGGGGACGAGCAATCAGCCCCAGCATTTT.

This clone was recorded a few times. J is TRBJ1-5 and V is TRBV5-1, with D tentatively TRBD1 (5 bases). CDR3 length: 13 residues. V lost 7 bases and J lost 5, with 13 bases in between. The germline V gene has CDR1 SGHRS and CDR2 YFSETQ. The CDR3 bases are TGCGCCAGCCGATCGGGGCGGGATCAGCCCCAGCATTTT. Its translation is CASRSGRDQPQHF.

J is TRBJ2-3 and V is TRBV19; possible D gene TRBD2, 5 bases. The germline CDR1 and CDR2 sequences are LNHDA and SQIVND (reference sequence). The CDR3 contains 12 residues. Deletions cut 6 bases from V and 2 bases from J, with 6 bases between. CDR3 DNA: TGTGCCAGTAGACGGGACACAGATACGCAGTATTTT. Its protein is CASRRDTDTQYF.

This clone was seen more than once but under ten times. The chain employs TRBV9 and TRBJ1-1; tentatively, D is TRBD1 (5 bases). The ends were cut back, 3 bases at V and 0 bases at J, with 15 bases in the middle. The CDR3 has 16 residues. Germline V gene sequence: CDR1 SGDLS, CDR2 YYNGEE. CDR3 in amino acids: CASSGGTDRLNTEAFF. In DNA, the CDR3 is TGTGCCAGCAGCGGGGGAACAGACAGATTGAACACTGAAGCTTTCTTT.

This chain connects TRBV4-1 to TRBJ2-1, with 8 bases lining up with TRBD1. This CDR3 has 17 residues. The V segment lost 0 bases and the J segment 0 bases; nucleotides outside the gene matches: 4. Germline CDR1 is MGHRA and CDR2 is YSYEKL. CDR3 sequence: CASSQDGQGSSYNEQFF. CDR3 nucleotide sequence: TGCGCCAGCAGCCAAGATGGACAGGGAAGCTCCTACAATGAGCAGTTCTTC.

In this sample, this clone turned up a few times. This chain uses TRBV19 with TRBJ2-1, with D hard to call. The CDR3 contains 12 residues. V lost 4 bases, J lost 6 bases, and 7 bases lay in between. Germline V gene lookup returns CDR1 LNHDA and CDR2 SQIVND (reference sequence). In DNA form, the CDR3 reads TGTGCCAGTAGTACAATAGGCAATGAGCAGTTCTTC. Translating it yields CASSTIGNEQFF.